These 2 T cell receptor beta chains were all obtained from the same sample, sequenced in a study of identifying expanded T cells in peripheral blood. The method was immunoSEQ multiplex PCR; TCRdb's version includes in-frame clones alone and lacks a portion of them. The sample carries 90,000 or so clones, 88% recorded once. Material for sequencing was blood. The receptors originated from a person between 18 and 75 years old in good health.

This chain connects TRBV28 to TRBJ1-2; a weak D match, TRBD1 (6 bases). This CDR3 region has 15 residues. V was shortened by 2 bases and J by 5 bases, with 15 bases between the two germline ends. Germline V gene lookup returns CDR1 MDHEN and CDR2 SYDVKM. The CDR3 nucleotides read TGTGCCAGCAGTTTAGTCGCAGGCAGGGGTTATGGCTACACCTTC. This codes for CASSLVAGRGYGYTF.

This clone was detected once. V is TRBV5-6 and J is TRBJ1-5, with D tentatively TRBD1 (5 bases). V was cut by 2 bases and J by 0 bases, with 12 bases left in between. The CDR3 sequence is 16 residues long. Germline CDR1 reads SGHDT; CDR2 reads YYEEEE. The CDR3 DNA reads as TGTGCCAGCAGCTTCGGGGGACGCTATAGCAATCAGCCCCAGCATTTT. Amino acids: CASSFGGRYSNQPQHF. Full variable domain (rest looked up from reference TRBV5-6 and TRBJ1-5): DAGVTQSPTHLIKTRGQQVTLRCSPKSGHDTVSWYQQALGQGPQFIFQYYEEEERQRGNFPDRFSGHQFPNYSSELNVNALLLGDSALYLCASSFGGRYSNQPQHFGDGTRLSIL.